What follows are 15 T cell receptor beta chains derived from one specimen sequenced in a study of shared clonotypes between healthy human individuals. Naive-designated CD8 cells lacked CD45RO, were positively enriched for CCR7, and omitted terminally differentiated effector memory CD45RA+ cells. Using immunoSEQ multiplex PCR, the repertoire was profiled, and TCRdb retains in-frame clones only, with some absent. The table records about 2.1 million clones, 93% of them present only once. Sequenced input: naive CD8+ T cells from PBMCs. All receptors derive from a man aged 18 to 29 in good health. Some clones in this sample may be carry-over from other donors' samples.

The chain couples TRBV27 to TRBJ1-5; the D is unclear. Germline-derived CDR1 and CDR2 are MNHEY and SMNVEV (reference sequence). The CDR3 has 15 amino acids. V lost 2 bases, J lost 0 bases, and 8 bases lay in between. The CDR3 here is CASSLRIGSNQPQHF. In DNA, the CDR3 is TGTGCCAGCAGTTTACGTATTGGTAGCAATCAGCCCCAGCATTTT.

CDR3 bases: TGTGCCACCGGGATAGGGCCGGGAAACACCATATATTTT. This sequence encodes CATGIGPGNTIYF. V usage is TRBV19 and J usage is TRBJ1-3; D remains unclear. V dropped 10 bases and J dropped 4 bases, with 14 bases sitting between them. The CDR3 is made up of 13 amino acids. Per the germline V gene, CDR1 is LNHDA and CDR2 is SQIVND (reference sequence). The variable domain in full, with the rest retrieved from reference TRBV19 and TRBJ1-3, is DGGITQSPKYLFRKEGQNVTLSCEQNLNHDAMYWYRQDPGQGLRLIYYSQIVNDFQKGDIAEGYSVSREKKESFPLTVTSAQKNPTAFYLCATGIGPGNTIYFGEGSWLTVV.

This chain uses TRBV7-9 with TRBJ1-1; D not resolved. Trimming removed 1 base from V and 1 base from J, with 7 bases in between. Per the germline V gene, CDR1 is SEHNR and CDR2 is FQNEAQ (reference sequence). The CDR3 runs 14 residues. The CDR3 sequence: CASSLGQSNTEAFF. In DNA, the CDR3 is TGTGCCAGCAGCTTAGGTCAGTCGAACACTGAAGCTTTCTTT.

The genes are TRBV5-8 and TRBJ1-1, with D uncertain. The length of the CDR3 is 14 residues. The germline V gene has CDR1 SGHTS and CDR2 YDEGEE. Trimming left V 0 bases short and J 3 bases short, with 9 bases between. DNA for the CDR3: TGTGCCAGCAGCTTGGCTGGCAGTCACACTGAAGCTTTCTTT. Its translation: CASSLAGSHTEAFF. Full variable domain (rest looked up from reference TRBV5-8 and TRBJ1-1): EAGVTQSPTHLIKTRGQQATLRCSPISGHTSVYWYQQALGLGLQFLLWYDEGEERNRGNFPPRFSGRQFPNYSSELNVNALELEDSALYLCASSLAGSHTEAFFGQGTRLTVV.

A word on this clone: In the same sample, other DNA sequences code for this CDR3. This chain connects TRBV19 to TRBJ2-5; the D gene is possibly TRBD1 (6 bases). Trimming took off 0 bases at V and 5 bases at J, with 7 bases between the two ends. CDR3 length: 13 amino acids. Germline-derived CDR1 and CDR2 are LNHDA and SQIVND (reference sequence). The CDR3 nucleotides read TGTGCCAGTAGTATAGACAGGGGCGAGACCCAGTACTTC. This encodes CASSIDRGETQYF.

The gene calls are TRBV27 and TRBJ1-1, with a possible D match to TRBD1 (5 bases). V lost 5 bases, J lost 3 bases, and 16 bases lay in between. CDR1 is MNHEY and CDR2 is SMNVEV in the germline V gene (reference sequence). This CDR3 region has 15 residues. The CDR3: CASSLDSFGYTEAFF. As DNA, the CDR3 is TGTGCCAGCAGTCTAGACAGTTTCGGATACACTGAAGCTTTCTTT.

The CDR3 region has the DNA TGTGCCAGCAGCGTATGGGCCCAGGATTACAATGAGCAGTTCTTC. The encoded protein is CASSVWAQDYNEQFF. The chain employs TRBV9 and TRBJ2-1; D not certain. The germline V gene has CDR1 SGDLS and CDR2 YYNGEE. The CDR3 sequence is 15 residues long. The V end was cut by 1 base, the J end by 4 bases, with 12 bases between.

The V call is TRBV5-6, the J call TRBJ2-7; D is unresolved. V dropped 2 bases and J dropped 12 bases, with 15 bases sitting between them. From germline, CDR1 is SGHDT and CDR2 YYEEEE. This CDR3 is built from 12 residues. The CDR3 nucleotides are TGTGCCAGCAGCTTTAATGAAGGAATCCCGTACTTC. This encodes CASSFNEGIPYF.

This chain joins TRBV15 and TRBJ1-2; D is uncertain. CDR3 length: 15 amino acids. Trimming removed 1 base at V and 8 bases at J, with 17 bases between. Germline loops: CDR1 LNHNV, CDR2 YYDKDF (reference sequence). The CDR3 region has the DNA TGTGCCACCAGCAGAGTAGAGACCGGTTCGCCCGGCTACACCTTC. It codes for CATSRVETGSPGYTF. Together with reference TRBV15 and TRBJ1-2, the CDR3 gives the full variable domain: DAMVIQNPRYQVTQFGKPVTLSCSQTLNHNVMYWYQQKSSQAPKLLFHYYDKDFNNEADTPDNFQSRRPNTSFCFLDIRSPGLGDTAMYLCATSRVETGSPGYTFGSGTRLTVV.

This sequence joins TRBV7-9 and TRBJ2-3; 12 nucleotides line up with TRBD2. V lost 5 bases, J lost 6 bases, and 9 bases stayed unmatched. The CDR3 contains 16 residues. Per the germline V gene, CDR1 is SEHNR and CDR2 is FQNEAQ (reference sequence). The CDR3 nucleotides are TGTGCCAGCAGCCCCCCCCTAGCGGGAGGGATGGATACGCAGTATTTT. This sequence encodes CASSPPLAGGMDTQYF.

The chain employs TRBV7-6 and TRBJ2-1, with TRBD1 matching 7 bases. The CDR3 has 16 residues. Germline V lookup: CDR1 SGHVS, CDR2 FNYEAQ. V gave up 5 bases and J gave up 2 bases; unmatched junction bases: 9. CDR3 in amino acids: CASSPGTEGPYNEQFF. The CDR3 DNA sequence: TGTGCCAGCAGCCCCGGGACAGAGGGGCCCTACAATGAGCAGTTCTTC.

The rearrangement links TRBV19 to TRBJ2-7, with D possibly being TRBD1 or TRBD2 (5 bases each). V lost 3 bases and J lost 1, with 13 bases in between. The CDR3 loop spans 15 amino acids. Germline values: CDR1 LNHDA, CDR2 SQIVND (reference sequence). For the CDR3, the DNA is TGTGCCAGTAGTATTTTTCTGGGACCATCCTACGAGCAGTACTTC. It is translated as CASSIFLGPSYEQYF.

The gene calls are TRBV7-2 and TRBJ2-5, with 8 bases aligning to TRBD1. V lost 4 bases to trimming and J lost 5 bases; unmatched junction nucleotides: 9. Germline CDR1 and CDR2: SGHTA and FQGNSA. There are 15 residues in the CDR3. The CDR3 sequence: CASSSHGDRLETQYF. CDR3 DNA sequence: TGTGCCAGCAGCTCCCATGGGGACAGGCTTGAGACCCAGTACTTC.

The chain links TRBV2 to TRBJ2-3, with 15 nucleotides matching TRBD2. Losses at the gene ends were 3 bases for V and 3 bases for J; bases not matched to a gene: 4. The CDR3 length is 17 residues. Germline V gives CDR1 SNHLY, CDR2 FYNNEI. CDR3 protein: CASSDWTSGRGTDTQYF. CDR3 nucleotide sequence: TGTGCCAGCAGTGACTGGACTAGCGGGAGGGGGACAGATACGCAGTATTTT. Looking up the rest from reference TRBV2 and TRBJ2-3 gives the full variable domain: EPEVTQTPSHQVTQMGQEVILRCVPISNHLYFYWYRQILGQKVEFLVSFYNNEISEKSEIFDDQFSVERPDGSNFTLKIRSTKLEDSAMYFCASSDWTSGRGTDTQYFGPGTRLTVL.

This rearrangement joins TRBV13 to TRBJ1-1; D gene unclear. Trimming removed 0 bases from V and 1 base from J, with 15 bases in between. There are 17 residues in the CDR3. Germline CDR1 reads PRHDT; CDR2 reads FYEKMQ (reference sequence). The CDR3 sequence is CASSLGLLRTGNTEAFF. CDR3 DNA: TGTGCCAGCAGCTTAGGCCTCCTCCGGACTGGGAACACTGAAGCTTTCTTT.